This T cell receptor beta chain was recorded in a study of cytomegalovirus exposure and HLA in healthy donors. Study findings and constraints: Follow-up analysis seemed to connect common viral pathogens with several of the most significant clusters identified. When analyzed later, the rates of TCR association showed variation by HLA locus, with DRB1 the most and HLA-C the fewest.

Per germline, CDR1 SNHLY and CDR2 FYNNEI. V lost 4 bases and J lost 4, with 10 bases in between. CDR3 length equals 13 residues. PCR was performed using 60 Vbeta and 13 Jbeta primers. How the authors handled the data: In a later analysis, 10 million to 11 million of 75 million to 85 million unique beta chains occurred in at least two donors. The method was immunoSEQ multiplex PCR; TCRdb's version includes in-frame clones alone and lacks a portion of them. The DNA was the basis for D and trimming; V, J and clone size are from that table. The repertoire holds about 160,000 clones, with around 77% as singletons. To note about this clone: No antigen is known for it.

Sequencing was performed on PBMCs. The clonotype originates from a woman aged 40 to 50 in good health and CMV-seronegative. This chain uses TRBV2 with TRBJ1-2; possibly TRBD1 for D (6 bases). The CDR3 region is CASSGTESYGYTF. The DNA of the CDR3 is TGTGCCAGCAGTGGGACAGAGAGCTATGGCTACACCTTC.